This record looks at one T cell receptor beta chain sequence and its context. This sample was included in a study of regulatory T cells in long-lasting Graves disease. The CDR3 has 13 amino acids. V was pared by 8 bases and J by 1 base, with 9 bases between. Germline CDR1 and CDR2: MNHNS and SASEGT. Arm-PCR of CDR3 regions and iRepertoire HTBI primers were used to build TCR beta libraries. TCRdb redid the calling of the multiplex PCR reads with MiXCR, one entry per CDR3 protein. The sample carries about 400,000 distinct CDR3 sequences, more than 20% recorded once. The time point here: persistent/refractory GD, antithyroid drugs over 5 years with positive TRAb. The TCR library was made from RNA extracted from PBMCs.

This chain connects TRBV6-1 to TRBJ2-1; maybe TRBD2 (6 bases). Sequenced here: peripheral blood mononuclear cells (PBMCs), sampled when the disease was refractory, from a patient treated with antithyroid drugs. The sequence derives from a female donor with Graves disease. CDR3 DNA: TGTGCCAGCGCAGGGACTTCCTACAATGAGCAGTTCTTC. It encodes CASAGTSYNEQFF.